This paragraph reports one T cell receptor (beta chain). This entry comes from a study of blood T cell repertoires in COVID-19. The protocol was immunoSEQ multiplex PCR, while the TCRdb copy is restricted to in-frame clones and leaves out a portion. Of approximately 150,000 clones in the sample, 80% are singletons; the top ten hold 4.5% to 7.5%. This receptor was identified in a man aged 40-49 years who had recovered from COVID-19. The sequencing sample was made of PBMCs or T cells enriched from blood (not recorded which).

CDR3 amino acids: CASSLGDRGGQPQHF. CDR3 bases: TGTGCCAGCAGCTTGGGGGACAGGGGAGGTCAGCCCCAGCATTTT. V usage is TRBV5-5 and J usage is TRBJ1-5; 10 positions match TRBD1. The CDR3 is made up of 15 amino acids. From germline, CDR1 is SGHKS and CDR2 YYEKEE (reference sequence). J was trimmed by 6 bases and V by 0 bases; bases with no gene match: 3.